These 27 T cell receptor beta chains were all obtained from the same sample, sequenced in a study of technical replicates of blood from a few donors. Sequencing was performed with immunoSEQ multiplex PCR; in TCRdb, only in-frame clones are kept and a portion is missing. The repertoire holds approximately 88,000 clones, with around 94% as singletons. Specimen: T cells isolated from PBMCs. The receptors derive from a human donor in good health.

The CDR3 sequence is CASSLEDRVGEDSNQPQHF. Here the CDR3 DNA reads TGTGCCAGCAGCTTGGAGGACAGGGTCGGAGAAGATAGCAATCAGCCCCAGCATTTT. The chain joins TRBV5-8 to TRBJ1-5; 8 positions agree with TRBD1. The CDR3 contains 19 residues. J was trimmed by 0 bases and V by 0 bases; bases with no gene match: 11. Germline CDR1 reads SGHTS; CDR2 reads YDEGEE.

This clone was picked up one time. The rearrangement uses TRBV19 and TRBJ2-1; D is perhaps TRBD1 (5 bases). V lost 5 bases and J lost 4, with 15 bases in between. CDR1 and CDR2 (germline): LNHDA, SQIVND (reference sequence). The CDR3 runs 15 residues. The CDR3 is CASSGAGHGYNEQFF. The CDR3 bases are TGTGCCAGTAGTGGGGCTGGTCATGGGTACAATGAGCAGTTCTTC.

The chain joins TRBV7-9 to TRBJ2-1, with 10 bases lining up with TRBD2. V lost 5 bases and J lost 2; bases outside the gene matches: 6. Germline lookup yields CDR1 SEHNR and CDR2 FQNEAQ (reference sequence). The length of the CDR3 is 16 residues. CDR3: CASSGVLAGAYNEQFF. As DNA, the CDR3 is TGTGCCAGCAGCGGAGTTCTAGCGGGGGCCTACAATGAGCAGTTCTTC. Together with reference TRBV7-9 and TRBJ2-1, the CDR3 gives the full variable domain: DTGVSQNPRHKITKRGQNVTFRCDPISEHNRLYWYRQTLGQGPEFLTYFQNEAQLEKSRLLSDRFSAERPKGSFSTLEIQRTEQGDSAMYLCASSGVLAGAYNEQFFGPGTRLTVL.

The DNA of the CDR3 is TGTGCCAGCAGTTCCGGGCGACTAGCGGGTAGTTACGAGCAGTACTTC. Its translation: CASSSGRLAGSYEQYF. The rearrangement links TRBV28 to TRBJ2-7; TRBD2 agrees at 10 bases. The CDR3 has 16 residues. Germline CDR1 is MDHEN and CDR2 is SYDVKM. J lost 4 bases, V lost 4 bases, and 10 bases had no gene match.

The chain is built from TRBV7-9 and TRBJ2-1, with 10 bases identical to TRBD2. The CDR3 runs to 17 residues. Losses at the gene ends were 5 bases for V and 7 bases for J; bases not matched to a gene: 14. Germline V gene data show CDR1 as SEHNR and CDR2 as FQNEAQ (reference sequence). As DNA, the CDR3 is TGTGCCAGCAGCCTGTTACAAACTAGCGGGATTGGAAATGAGCAGTTCTTC. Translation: CASSLLQTSGIGNEQFF.

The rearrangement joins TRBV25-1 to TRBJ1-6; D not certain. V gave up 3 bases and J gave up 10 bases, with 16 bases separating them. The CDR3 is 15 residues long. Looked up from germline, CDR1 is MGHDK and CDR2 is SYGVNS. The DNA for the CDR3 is TGTGCCAGCAGTGAGCAGAGGGTAGGTCGGTCACCCCTCCACTTT. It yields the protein CASSEQRVGRSPLHF.

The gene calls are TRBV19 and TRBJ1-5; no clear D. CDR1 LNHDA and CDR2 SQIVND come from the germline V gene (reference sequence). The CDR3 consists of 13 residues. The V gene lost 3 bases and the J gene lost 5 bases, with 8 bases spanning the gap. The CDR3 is CASSISGDQPQHF. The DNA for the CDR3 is TGTGCCAGTAGTATTTCCGGGGATCAGCCCCAGCATTTT. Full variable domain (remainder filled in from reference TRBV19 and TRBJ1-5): DGGITQSPKYLFRKEGQNVTLSCEQNLNHDAMYWYRQDPGQGLRLIYYSQIVNDFQKGDIAEGYSVSREKKESFPLTVTSAQKNPTAFYLCASSISGDQPQHFGDGTRLSIL.

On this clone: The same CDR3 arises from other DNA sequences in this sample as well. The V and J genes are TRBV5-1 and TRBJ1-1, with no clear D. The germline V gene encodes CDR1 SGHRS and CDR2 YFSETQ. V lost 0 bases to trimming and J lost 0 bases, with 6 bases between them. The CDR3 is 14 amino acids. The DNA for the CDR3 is TGCGCCAGCAGCTTGGCCGTTATGAACACTGAAGCTTTCTTT. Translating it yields CASSLAVMNTEAFF. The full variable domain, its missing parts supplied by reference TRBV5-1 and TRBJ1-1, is KAGVTQTPRYLIKTRGQQVTLSCSPISGHRSVSWYQQTPGQGLQFLFEYFSETQRNKGNFPGRFSGRQFSNSRSEMNVSTLELGDSALYLCASSLAVMNTEAFFGQGTRLTVV.

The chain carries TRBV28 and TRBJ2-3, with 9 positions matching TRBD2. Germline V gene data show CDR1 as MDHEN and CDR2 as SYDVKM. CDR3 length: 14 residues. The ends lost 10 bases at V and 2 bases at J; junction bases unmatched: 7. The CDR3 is CATVTSGATDTQYF. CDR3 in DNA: TGTGCCACCGTGACTAGCGGCGCCACAGATACGCAGTATTTT.

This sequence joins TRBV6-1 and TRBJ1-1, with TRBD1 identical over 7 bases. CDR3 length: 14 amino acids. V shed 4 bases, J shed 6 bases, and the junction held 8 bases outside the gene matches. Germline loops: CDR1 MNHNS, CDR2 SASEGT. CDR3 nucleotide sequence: TGTGCCAGCAGTGGACGGCAGGGGGGATCTGAAGCTTTCTTT. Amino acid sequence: CASSGRQGGSEAFF.

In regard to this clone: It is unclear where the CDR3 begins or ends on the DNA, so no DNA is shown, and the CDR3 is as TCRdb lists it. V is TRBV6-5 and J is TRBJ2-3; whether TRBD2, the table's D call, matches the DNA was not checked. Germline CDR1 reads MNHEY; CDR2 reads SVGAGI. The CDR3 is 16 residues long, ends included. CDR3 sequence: CASSSSETSVTDTQYF.

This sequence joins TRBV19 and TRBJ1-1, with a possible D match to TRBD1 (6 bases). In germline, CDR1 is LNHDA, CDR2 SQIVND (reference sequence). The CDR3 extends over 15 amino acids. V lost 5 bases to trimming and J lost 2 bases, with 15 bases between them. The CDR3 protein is CASSVRGGPNTEAFF. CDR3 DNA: TGTGCCAGTAGTGTTAGGGGGGGCCCTAACACTGAAGCTTTCTTT.

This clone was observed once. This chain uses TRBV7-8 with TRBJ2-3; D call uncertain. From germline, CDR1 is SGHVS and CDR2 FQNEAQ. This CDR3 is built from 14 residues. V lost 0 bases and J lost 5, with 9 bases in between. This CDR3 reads CASSLAALLDTQYF. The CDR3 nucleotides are TGTGCCAGCAGCTTAGCGGCCCTCTTAGATACGCAGTATTTT.

For the CDR3, the DNA is TGCAGCGTTAGGGGGGGGTCTAGGTACGAGCAGTACTTC. Translating gives CSVRGGSRYEQYF. J is TRBJ2-7 and V is TRBV29-1; D perhaps matches TRBD2 (7 bases). This CDR3 is 13 amino acids long. V was clipped by 5 bases and J by 4 bases, with 15 bases between them. The germline CDR1 and CDR2 sequences are SQVTM and ANQGSEA.

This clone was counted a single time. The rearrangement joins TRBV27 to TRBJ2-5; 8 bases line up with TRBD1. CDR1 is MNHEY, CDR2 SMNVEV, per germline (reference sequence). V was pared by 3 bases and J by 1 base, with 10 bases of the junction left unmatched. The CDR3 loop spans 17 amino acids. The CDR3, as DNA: TGTGCCAGCAGTTTGGCCCCCCCCAGGGGGCGCCAAGAGACCCAGTACTTC. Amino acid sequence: CASSLAPPRGRQETQYF.

The CDR3 DNA sequence: TGTGCCAGCAGTGGCCGAGAAGAGACCCAGTACTTC. Translating it yields CASSGREETQYF. This chain links TRBV2 with TRBJ2-5; unclear D gene. Trimming shortened V by 4 bases and J by 3 bases, and 6 bases separated the two germline ends. Germline loops: CDR1 SNHLY, CDR2 FYNNEI. The CDR3 length is 12 residues.

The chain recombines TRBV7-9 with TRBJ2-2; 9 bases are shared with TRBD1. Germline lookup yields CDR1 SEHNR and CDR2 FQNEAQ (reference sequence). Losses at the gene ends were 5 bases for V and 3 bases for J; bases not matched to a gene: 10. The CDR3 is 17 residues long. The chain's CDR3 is CASSPSLDRGDTGELFF. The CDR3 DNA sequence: TGTGCCAGCAGCCCATCCTTGGACAGGGGAGACACCGGGGAGCTGTTTTTT.

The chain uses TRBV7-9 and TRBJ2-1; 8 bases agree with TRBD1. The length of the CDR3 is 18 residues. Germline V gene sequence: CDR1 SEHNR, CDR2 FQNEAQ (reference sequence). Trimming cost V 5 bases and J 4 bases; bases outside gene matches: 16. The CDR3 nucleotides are TGTGCCAGCAGCAGGACAGGGACGGTGGTGAAGCCTTACAATGAGCAGTTCTTC. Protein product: CASSRTGTVVKPYNEQFF.

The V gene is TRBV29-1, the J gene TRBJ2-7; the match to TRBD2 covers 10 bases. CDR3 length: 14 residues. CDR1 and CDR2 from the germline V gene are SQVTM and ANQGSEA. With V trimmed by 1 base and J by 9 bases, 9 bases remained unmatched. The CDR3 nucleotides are TGCAGCGTTGAAGCTAGCGGGAGAGGACTTGGGCAGTACTTC. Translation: CSVEASGRGLGQYF.

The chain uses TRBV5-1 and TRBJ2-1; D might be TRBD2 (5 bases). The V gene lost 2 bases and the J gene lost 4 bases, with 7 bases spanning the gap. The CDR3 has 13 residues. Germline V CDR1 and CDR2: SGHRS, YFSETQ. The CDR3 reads CASSFGIYNEQFF. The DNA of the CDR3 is TGCGCCAGCAGCTTCGGGATATACAATGAGCAGTTCTTC.

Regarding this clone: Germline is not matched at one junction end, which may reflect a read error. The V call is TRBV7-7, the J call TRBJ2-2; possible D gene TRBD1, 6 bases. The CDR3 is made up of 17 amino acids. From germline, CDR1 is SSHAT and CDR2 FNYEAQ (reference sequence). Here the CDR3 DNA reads TGTGCTAGCAGCTTAGAAGTAGTTGGGACAACTACCGGGGAGCTGTTTTTT. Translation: CASSLEVVGTTTGELFF.

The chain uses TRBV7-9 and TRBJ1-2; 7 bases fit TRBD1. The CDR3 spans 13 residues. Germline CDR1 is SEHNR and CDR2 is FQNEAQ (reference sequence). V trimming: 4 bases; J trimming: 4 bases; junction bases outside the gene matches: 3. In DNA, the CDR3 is TGTGCCAGCAGCTCTGGACAGGTCTATGGCTACACCTTC. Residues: CASSSGQVYGYTF.

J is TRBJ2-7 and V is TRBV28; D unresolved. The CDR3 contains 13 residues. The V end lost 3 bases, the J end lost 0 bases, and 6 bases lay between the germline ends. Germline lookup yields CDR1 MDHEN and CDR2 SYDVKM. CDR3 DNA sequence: TGTGCCAGCAGTTTTCGCGTCTCCTACGAGCAGTACTTC. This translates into CASSFRVSYEQYF.

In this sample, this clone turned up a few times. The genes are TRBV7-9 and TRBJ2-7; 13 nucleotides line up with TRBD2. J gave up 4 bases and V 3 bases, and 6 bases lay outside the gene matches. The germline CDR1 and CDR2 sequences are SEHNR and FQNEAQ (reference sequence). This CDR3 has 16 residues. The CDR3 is CASSFSPGLAGYEQYF. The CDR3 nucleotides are TGTGCCAGCAGCTTCTCCCCGGGACTAGCGGGATACGAGCAGTACTTC.

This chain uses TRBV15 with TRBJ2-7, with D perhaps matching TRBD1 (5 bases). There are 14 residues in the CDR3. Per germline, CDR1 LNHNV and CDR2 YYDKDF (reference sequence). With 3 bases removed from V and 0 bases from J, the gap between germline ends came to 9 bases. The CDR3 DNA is TGTGCCACCAGCAGTGGCGACAGCTCCTACGAGCAGTACTTC. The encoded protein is CATSSGDSSYEQYF.

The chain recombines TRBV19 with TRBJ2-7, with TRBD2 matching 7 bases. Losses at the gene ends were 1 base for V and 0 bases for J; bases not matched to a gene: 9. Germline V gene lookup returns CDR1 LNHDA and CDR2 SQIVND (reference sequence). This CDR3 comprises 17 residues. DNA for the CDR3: TGTGCCAGTAGTATAGTATTCAGGGAGGGGATCTCCTACGAGCAGTACTTC. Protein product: CASSIVFREGISYEQYF.

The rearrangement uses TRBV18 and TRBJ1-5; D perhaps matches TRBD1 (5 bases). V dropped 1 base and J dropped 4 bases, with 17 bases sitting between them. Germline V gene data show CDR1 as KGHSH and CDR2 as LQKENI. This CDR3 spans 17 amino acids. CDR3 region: CASSPQGAGGINQPQHF. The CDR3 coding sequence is TGTGCCAGCTCACCACAAGGGGCGGGAGGGATTAATCAGCCCCAGCATTTT.